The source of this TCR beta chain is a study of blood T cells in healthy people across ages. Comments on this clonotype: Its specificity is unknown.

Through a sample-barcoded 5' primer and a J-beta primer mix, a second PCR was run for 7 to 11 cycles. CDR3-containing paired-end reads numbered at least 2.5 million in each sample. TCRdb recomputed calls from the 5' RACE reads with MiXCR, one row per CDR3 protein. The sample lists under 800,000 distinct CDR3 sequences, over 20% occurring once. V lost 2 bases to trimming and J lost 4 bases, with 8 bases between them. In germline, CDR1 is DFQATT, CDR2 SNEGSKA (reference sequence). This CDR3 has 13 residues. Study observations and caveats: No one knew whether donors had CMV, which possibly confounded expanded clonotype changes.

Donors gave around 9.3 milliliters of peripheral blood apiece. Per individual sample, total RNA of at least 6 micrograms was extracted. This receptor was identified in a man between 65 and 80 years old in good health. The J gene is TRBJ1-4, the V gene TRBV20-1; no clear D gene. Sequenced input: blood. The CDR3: CSARTRVNEKLFF. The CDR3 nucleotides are TGCAGTGCTAGAACGCGGGTTAATGAAAAACTGTTTTTT.